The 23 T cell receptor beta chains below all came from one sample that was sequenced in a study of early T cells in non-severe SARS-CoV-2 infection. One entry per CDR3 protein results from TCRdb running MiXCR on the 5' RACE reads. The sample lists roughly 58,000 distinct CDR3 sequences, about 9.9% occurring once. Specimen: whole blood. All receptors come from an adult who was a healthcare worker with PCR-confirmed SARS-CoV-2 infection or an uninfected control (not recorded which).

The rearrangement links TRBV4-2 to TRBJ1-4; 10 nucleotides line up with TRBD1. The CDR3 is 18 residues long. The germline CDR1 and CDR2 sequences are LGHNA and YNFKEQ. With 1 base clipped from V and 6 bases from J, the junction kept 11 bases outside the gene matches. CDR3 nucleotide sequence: TGTGCCAGCAGCCAAGTTGGGGGACAGGGGTCTTACGATGAAAAACTGTTTTTT. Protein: CASSQVGGQGSYDEKLFF.

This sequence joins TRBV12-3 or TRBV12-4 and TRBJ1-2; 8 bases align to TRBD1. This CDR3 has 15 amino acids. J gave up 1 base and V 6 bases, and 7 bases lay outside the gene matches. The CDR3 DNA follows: TGTGCCAGCAGAAAAAACAGGGGGAATAACTATGGCTACACCTTC. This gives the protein CASRKNRGNNYGYTF.

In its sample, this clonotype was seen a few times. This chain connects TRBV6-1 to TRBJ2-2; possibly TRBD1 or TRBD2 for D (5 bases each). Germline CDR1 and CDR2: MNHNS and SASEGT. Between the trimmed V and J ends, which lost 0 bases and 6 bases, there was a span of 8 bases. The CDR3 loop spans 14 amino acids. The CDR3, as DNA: TGTGCCAGCAGTGAAGCTCGGGGCTCCGGGGAGCTGTTTTTT. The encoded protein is CASSEARGSGELFF.

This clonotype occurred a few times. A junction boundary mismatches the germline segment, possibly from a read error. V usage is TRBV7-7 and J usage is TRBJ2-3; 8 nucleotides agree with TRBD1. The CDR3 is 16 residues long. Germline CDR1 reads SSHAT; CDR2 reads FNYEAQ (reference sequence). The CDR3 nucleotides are TGTGCTAGCAGCTTAGGACTGCAGGGGGCCCCAGATACGCAGTATTTT. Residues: CASSLGLQGAPDTQYF.

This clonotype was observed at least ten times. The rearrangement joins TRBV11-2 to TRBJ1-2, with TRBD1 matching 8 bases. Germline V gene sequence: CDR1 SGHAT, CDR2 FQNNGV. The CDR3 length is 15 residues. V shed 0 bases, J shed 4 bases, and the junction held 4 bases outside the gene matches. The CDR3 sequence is CASSLEPGGVYGYTF. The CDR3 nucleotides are TGTGCCAGCAGCTTAGAACCAGGGGGCGTCTATGGCTACACCTTC.

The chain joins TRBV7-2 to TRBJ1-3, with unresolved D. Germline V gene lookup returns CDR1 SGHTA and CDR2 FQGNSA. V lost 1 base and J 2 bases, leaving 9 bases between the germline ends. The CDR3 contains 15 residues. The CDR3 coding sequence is TGTGCCAGCAGCTTAGGTCCGAATACTGGAAACACCATATATTTT. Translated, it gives CASSLGPNTGNTIYF.

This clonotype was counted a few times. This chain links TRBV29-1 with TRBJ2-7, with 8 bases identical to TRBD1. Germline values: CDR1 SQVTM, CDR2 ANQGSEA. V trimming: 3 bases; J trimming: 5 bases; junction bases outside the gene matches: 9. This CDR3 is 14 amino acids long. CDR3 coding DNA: TGCAGCGTTGATAATATTGGGACAGGCGACGAGCAGTACTTC. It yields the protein CSVDNIGTGDEQYF.

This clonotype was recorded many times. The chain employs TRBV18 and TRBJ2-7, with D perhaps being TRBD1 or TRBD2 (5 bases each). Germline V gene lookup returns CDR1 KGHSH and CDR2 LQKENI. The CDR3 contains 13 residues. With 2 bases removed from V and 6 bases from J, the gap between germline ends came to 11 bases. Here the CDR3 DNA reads TGTGCCAGCTCACCAGGGGGAAGGGGCGAGCAGTACTTC. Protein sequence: CASSPGGRGEQYF.

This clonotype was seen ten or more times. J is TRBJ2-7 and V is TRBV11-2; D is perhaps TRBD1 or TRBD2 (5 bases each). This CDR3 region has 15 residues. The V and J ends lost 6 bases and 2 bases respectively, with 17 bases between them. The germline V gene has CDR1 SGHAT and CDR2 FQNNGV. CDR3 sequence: CASSSPRRDAYEQYF. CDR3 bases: TGTGCCAGCAGTTCCCCAAGACGGGACGCCTACGAGCAGTACTTC.

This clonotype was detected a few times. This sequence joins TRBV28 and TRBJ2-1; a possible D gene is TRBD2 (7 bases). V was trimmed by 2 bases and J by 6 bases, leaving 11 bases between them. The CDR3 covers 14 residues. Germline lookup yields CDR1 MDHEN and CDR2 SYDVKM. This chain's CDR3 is CASSLGGAVNEQFF. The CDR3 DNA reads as TGTGCCAGCAGTTTAGGGGGGGCCGTCAATGAGCAGTTCTTC.

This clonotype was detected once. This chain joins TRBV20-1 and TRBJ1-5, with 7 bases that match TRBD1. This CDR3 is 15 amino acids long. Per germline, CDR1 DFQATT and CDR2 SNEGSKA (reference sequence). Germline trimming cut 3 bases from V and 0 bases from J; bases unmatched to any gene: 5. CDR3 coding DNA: TGCAGTGCTAGGGCACAGGGGTATAGCAATCAGCCCCAGCATTTT. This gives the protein CSARAQGYSNQPQHF.

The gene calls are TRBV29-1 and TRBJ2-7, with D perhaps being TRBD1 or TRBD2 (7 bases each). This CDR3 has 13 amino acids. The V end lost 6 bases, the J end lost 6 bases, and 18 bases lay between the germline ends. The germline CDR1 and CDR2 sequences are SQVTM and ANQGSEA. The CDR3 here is CSVARQGGSEQYF. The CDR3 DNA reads TGCAGCGTAGCCAGACAGGGAGGGAGCGAGCAGTACTTC.

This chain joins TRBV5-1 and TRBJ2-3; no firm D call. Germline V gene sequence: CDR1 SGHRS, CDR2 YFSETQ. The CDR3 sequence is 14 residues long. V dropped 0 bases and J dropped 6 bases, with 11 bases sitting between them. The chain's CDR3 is CASSLAGSGDTQYF. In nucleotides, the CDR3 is TGCGCCAGCAGCTTGGCCGGATCTGGGGATACGCAGTATTTT.

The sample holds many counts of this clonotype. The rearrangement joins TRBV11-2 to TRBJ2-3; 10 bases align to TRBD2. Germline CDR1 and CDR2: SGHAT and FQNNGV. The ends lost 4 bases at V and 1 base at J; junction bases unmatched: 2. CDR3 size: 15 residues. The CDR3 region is CASSSLAGGTDTQYF. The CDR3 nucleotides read TGTGCCAGCAGCTCCCTAGCGGGGGGCACAGATACGCAGTATTTT.

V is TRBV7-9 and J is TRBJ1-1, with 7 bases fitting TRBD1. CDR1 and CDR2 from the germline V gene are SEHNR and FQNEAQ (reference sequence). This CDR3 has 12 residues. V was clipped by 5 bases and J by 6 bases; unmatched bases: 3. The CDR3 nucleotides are TGTGCCAGCAGCCGCGGACAGGCTGAAGCTTTCTTT. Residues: CASSRGQAEAFF.

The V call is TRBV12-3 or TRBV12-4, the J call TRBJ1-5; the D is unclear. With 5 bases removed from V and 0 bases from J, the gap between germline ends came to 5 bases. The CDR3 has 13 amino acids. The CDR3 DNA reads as TGTGCCAGCAGTGACTATAGCAATCAGCCCCAGCATTTT. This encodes CASSDYSNQPQHF.

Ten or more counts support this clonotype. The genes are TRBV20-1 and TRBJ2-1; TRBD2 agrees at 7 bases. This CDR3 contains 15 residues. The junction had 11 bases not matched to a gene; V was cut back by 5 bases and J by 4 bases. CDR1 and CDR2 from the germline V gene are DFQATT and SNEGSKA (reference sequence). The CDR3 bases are TGCAGTGCTTCCCTAGGGAGCGGGGCTTACAATGAGCAGTTCTTC. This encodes CSASLGSGAYNEQFF.

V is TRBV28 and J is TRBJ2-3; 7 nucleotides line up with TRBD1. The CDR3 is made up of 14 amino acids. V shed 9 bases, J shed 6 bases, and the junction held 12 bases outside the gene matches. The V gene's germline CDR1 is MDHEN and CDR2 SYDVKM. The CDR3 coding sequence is TGTGCCAGTTCTGGGGACAGTCGGGCGGATACGCAGTATTTT. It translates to CASSGDSRADTQYF. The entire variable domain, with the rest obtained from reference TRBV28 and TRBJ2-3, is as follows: DVKVTQSSRYLVKRTGEKVFLECVQDMDHENMFWYRQDPGLGLRLIYFSYDVKMKEKGDIPEGYSVSREKKERFSLILESASTNQTSMYLCASSGDSRADTQYFGPGTRLTVL.

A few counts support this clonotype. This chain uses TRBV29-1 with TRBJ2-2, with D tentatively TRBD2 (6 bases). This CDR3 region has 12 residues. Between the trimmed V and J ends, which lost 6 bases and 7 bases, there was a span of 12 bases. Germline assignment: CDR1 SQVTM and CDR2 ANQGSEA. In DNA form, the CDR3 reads TGCAGCGTGGACAACGGGAGCGGGGAGCTGTTTTTT. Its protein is CSVDNGSGELFF.

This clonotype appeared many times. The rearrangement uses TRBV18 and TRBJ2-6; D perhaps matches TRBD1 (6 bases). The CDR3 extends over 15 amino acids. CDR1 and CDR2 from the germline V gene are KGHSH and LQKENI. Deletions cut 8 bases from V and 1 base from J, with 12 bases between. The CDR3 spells CASTQGSSGANVLTF. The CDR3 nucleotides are TGTGCCAGCACTCAGGGGTCGTCTGGGGCCAACGTCCTGACTTTC. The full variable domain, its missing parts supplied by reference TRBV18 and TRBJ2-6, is NAGVMQNPRHLVRRRGQEARLRCSPMKGHSHVYWYRQLPEEGLKFMVYLQKENIIDESGMPKERFSAEFPKEGPSILRIQQVVRGDSAAYFCASTQGSSGANVLTFGAGSRLTVL.

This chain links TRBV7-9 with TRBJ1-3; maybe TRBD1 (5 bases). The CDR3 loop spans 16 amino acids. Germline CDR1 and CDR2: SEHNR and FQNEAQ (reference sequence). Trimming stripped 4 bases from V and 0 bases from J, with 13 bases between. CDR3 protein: CASSWGDSPSGNTIYF. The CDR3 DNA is TGTGCCAGCAGCTGGGGTGACAGCCCCTCTGGAAACACCATATATTTT.

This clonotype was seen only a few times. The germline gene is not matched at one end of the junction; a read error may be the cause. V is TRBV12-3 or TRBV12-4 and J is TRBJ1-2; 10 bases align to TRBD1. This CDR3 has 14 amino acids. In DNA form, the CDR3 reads TGTGCCAGCAGCCCGGGGACAGGGGCCTATGGCTATACCTTC. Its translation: CASSPGTGAYGYTF.

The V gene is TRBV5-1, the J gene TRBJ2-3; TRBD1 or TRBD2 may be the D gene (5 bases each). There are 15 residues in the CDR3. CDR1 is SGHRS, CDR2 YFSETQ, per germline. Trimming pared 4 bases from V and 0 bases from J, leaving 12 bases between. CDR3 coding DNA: TGCGCCAGCAGCGTCGGGACCCTTAGCACAGATACGCAGTATTTT. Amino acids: CASSVGTLSTDTQYF.